Shown below are 11 T cell receptor beta chains from a single sample sequenced in a study of spatial heterogeneity in lung cancer. General study findings and limits: One measure, the expanded intratumoral alpha and beta TCR count, tracked tumor mutation counts.

The time point: sample taken at primary tumor resection. Their cognate antigens are unknown. MiXCR, run by TCRdb on the 5' RACE reads, gives a single entry per CDR3 protein. This sample carries about 6,000 distinct CDR3 sequences, less than 15% of them seen once, and the ten largest clones take over 9%. Sequenced material: lung tumor tissue, taken at surgery. The receptors shown here come from a male donor with early-stage non-small cell lung cancer.

This clonotype is categorized as medium-sized. As an off-target read in a library built for alpha chains, this beta chain has a frequency of little significance. The chain has TRBV28 and TRBJ2-1, with 8 bases identical to TRBD2. This CDR3 contains 17 residues. V trimming: 2 bases; J trimming: 4 bases; junction bases outside the gene matches: 10. Germline V gene data show CDR1 as MDHEN and CDR2 as SYDVKM. This chain's CDR3 is CASSLPRQAGVYNEQFF. As DNA, the CDR3 is TGTGCCAGCAGTTTACCACGCCAAGCGGGAGTGTACAATGAGCAGTTCTTC. Supplemented by reference TRBV28 and TRBJ2-1, the full variable domain reads DVKVTQSSRYLVKRTGEKVFLECVQDMDHENMFWYRQDPGLGLRLIYFSYDVKMKEKGDIPEGYSVSREKKERFSLILESASTNQTSMYLCASSLPRQAGVYNEQFFGPGTRLTVL.

On this clonotype: As an off-target read in a library built for alpha chains, this beta chain has a frequency of little significance. The rearrangement links TRBV29-1 to TRBJ1-1, with 7 bases lining up with TRBD1. CDR1 SQVTM and CDR2 ANQGSEA come from the germline V gene. J was trimmed by 0 bases and V by 3 bases; bases with no gene match: 1. This CDR3 region has 13 residues. Here the CDR3 reads CSVEGQLNTEAFF. CDR3 sequence (DNA): TGCAGCGTTGAGGGACAGTTGAACACTGAAGCTTTCTTT.

Worth noting for this clonotype: For a library built for alpha chains, this beta chain is a stray read; little rests on its size. The rearrangement uses TRBV4-1 and TRBJ2-3; D uncertain. Germline-derived CDR1 and CDR2 are MGHRA and YSYEKL. The V and J ends lost 6 bases and 5 bases respectively, with 18 bases between them. The CDR3 has 15 amino acids. DNA of the CDR3: TGCGCCAGCAGACGAGGACCGATGGCTGGAGATACGCAGTATTTT. Translating gives CASRRGPMAGDTQYF.

By proportion, this clonotype is medium-sized. In a library made to pick up alpha chains, this beta chain is a stray read with a size that means little. The chain employs TRBV4-1 and TRBJ2-7; D could derive from TRBD1 or TRBD2 (5 bases each). The CDR3 runs to 14 residues. Per germline, CDR1 MGHRA and CDR2 YSYEKL. Trimming left V 4 bases short and J 7 bases short, with 17 bases between. CDR3 loop: CASSPWTTRGEQYF. The CDR3 DNA reads as TGCGCCAGCAGCCCCTGGACAACGCGCGGGGAGCAGTACTTC.

This clonotype is labeled medium-sized. This beta chain is a stray read from a library made for alpha chains; its abundance is not meaningful. This chain uses TRBV29-1 with TRBJ2-1; D uncertain. From germline, CDR1 is SQVTM and CDR2 ANQGSEA. CDR3 length: 14 residues. Trimming took 3 bases from V and 4 from J, leaving 13 bases between them. The CDR3 protein is CSVESSNVYNEQFF. DNA for the CDR3: TGCAGCGTTGAGAGCAGCAACGTATACAATGAGCAGTTCTTC.

This clonotype is categorized as medium-sized (0.01 to 0.1%). This beta chain was picked up by a library intended for alpha chains and is off target, so its count carries little meaning. The chain carries TRBV7-9 and TRBJ2-4; 10 bases line up with TRBD1. The CDR3 is 14 residues long. J lost 9 bases, V lost 5 bases, and 7 bases had no gene match. Germline CDR1 is SEHNR and CDR2 is FQNEAQ (reference sequence). The CDR3 nucleotides read TGTGCCAGCAGCCCCGGACAGGGGGTGGTCATTCAGTACTTC. Amino acids: CASSPGQGVVIQYF.

A note on this clonotype: Little can be read into the size of this beta chain, an off-target read in a library designed for alpha chains. The V call is TRBV12-3 or TRBV12-4, the J call TRBJ1-2, with D uncertain. The CDR3 covers 13 residues. Trimming left V 5 bases short and J 5 bases short, with 12 bases between. DNA for the CDR3: TGTGCCAGCAGTGCCGCAGCAACATATGGCTACACCTTC. Translated, it gives CASSAAATYGYTF.

This clonotype is labeled medium-sized. Because the library targeted alpha chains, this beta chain is an off-target read whose size means little. The CDR3 DNA is TGCAGTGCTAGAGTCCGAACAGGGTCACAAGAGACCCAGTACTTC. Translation: CSARVRTGSQETQYF. The chain uses TRBV20-1 and TRBJ2-5, with D tentatively TRBD1 (6 bases). The CDR3 sequence is 15 residues long. The V and J ends lost 1 base and 2 bases respectively, with 14 bases between them. Per the germline V gene, CDR1 is DFQATT and CDR2 is SNEGSKA (reference sequence).

This clonotype was observed many times. With the library built for alpha chains, this beta chain is off target and its frequency is not meaningful. The J gene is TRBJ2-3, the V gene TRBV5-6, with D maybe TRBD1 (5 bases). V shed 1 base and J shed 2 bases, with 8 bases lying between them. CDR3 length equals 14 residues. Looked up from germline, CDR1 is SGHDT and CDR2 is YYEEEE. The CDR3 nucleotides read TGTGCCAGCAGCTTGACAGGAGACACAGATACGCAGTATTTT. It yields the protein CASSLTGDTDTQYF.

This clonotype is deemed medium-sized. Since the library was made to target alpha chains, this beta chain is a stray read and its abundance is not meaningful. The V and J genes are TRBV28 and TRBJ2-7; D possibly corresponds to TRBD1 (5 bases). CDR3 length equals 14 residues. V was shortened by 2 bases and J by 3 bases, with 11 bases between the two germline ends. CDR1 is MDHEN and CDR2 is SYDVKM in the germline V gene. Written as DNA, the CDR3 is TGTGCCAGCAGTTTAAGGCAGGGAATCTACGAGCAGTACTTC. This translates into CASSLRQGIYEQYF.

To note about this clonotype: The size of this beta chain means little, since it is a stray read in a library made for alpha chains. The V and J genes are TRBV4-3 and TRBJ1-4; TRBD1 agrees at 9 bases. Trimming removed 2 bases from V and 7 bases from J; junction bases left unmatched: 5. This CDR3 spans 15 amino acids. The germline V gene has CDR1 LGHNA and CDR2 YSLEER. CDR3 coding DNA: TGCGCCAGCAGCCAACAATACAGGGGGCCTGAAAAACTGTTTTTT. It encodes CASSQQYRGPEKLFF.